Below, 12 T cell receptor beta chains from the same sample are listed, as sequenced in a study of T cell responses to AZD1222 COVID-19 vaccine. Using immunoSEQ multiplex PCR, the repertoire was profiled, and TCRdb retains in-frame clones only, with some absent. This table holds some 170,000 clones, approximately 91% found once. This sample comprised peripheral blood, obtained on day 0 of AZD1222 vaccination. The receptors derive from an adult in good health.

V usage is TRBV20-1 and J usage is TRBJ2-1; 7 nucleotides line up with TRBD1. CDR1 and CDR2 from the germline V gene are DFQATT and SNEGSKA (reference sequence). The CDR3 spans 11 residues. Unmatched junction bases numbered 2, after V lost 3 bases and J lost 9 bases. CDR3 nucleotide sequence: TGCAGTGCTAGGACAGGGCGTGAGCAGTTCTTC. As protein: CSARTGREQFF.

The CDR3 sequence: CASNARDRVNQPQHF. In nucleotides, the CDR3 is TGTGCCAGTAACGCCCGGGACAGGGTTAATCAGCCCCAGCATTTT. The chain links TRBV19 to TRBJ1-5, with 9 bases that match TRBD1. The trim removed 7 bases at V and 4 bases at J, leaving 8 bases unmatched. Germline CDR1 is LNHDA and CDR2 is SQIVND (reference sequence). The CDR3 spans 15 residues.

DNA of the CDR3: TGTGCCAGCAGCCAAGCCTTCGGACAGGGTACCACTGAAGCTTTCTTT. Its protein product is CASSQAFGQGTTEAFF. The chain uses TRBV3-1 (or the pseudogene TRBV3-2) and TRBJ1-1; 8 positions agree with TRBD1. V dropped 1 base and J dropped 4; count of bases not matched to a gene: 8. The V gene's germline CDR1 is LGHDT and CDR2 YNNKEL (reference sequence). CDR3 length: 16 residues.

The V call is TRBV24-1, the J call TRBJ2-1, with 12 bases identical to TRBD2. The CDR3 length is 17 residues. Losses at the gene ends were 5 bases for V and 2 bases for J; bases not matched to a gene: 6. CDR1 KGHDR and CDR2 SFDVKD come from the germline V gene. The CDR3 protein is CATSGPTSGSTYNEQFF. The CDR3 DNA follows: TGTGCCACCAGTGGCCCGACTAGCGGGAGTACCTACAATGAGCAGTTCTTC.

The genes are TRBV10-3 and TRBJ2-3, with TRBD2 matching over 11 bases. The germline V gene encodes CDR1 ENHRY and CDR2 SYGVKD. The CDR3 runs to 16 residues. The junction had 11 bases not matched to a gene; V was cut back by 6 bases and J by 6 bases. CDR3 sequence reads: CAISGGLTSGDDTQYF. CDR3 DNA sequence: TGTGCCATCAGCGGAGGACTGACTAGCGGGGACGATACGCAGTATTTT.

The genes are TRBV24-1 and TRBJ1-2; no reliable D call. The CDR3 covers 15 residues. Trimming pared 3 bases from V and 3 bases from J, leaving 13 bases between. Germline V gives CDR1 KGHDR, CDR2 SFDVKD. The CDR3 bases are TGTGCCACCAGTGATAGGGCATCGGGTCACTATGGCTACACCTTC. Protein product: CATSDRASGHYGYTF.

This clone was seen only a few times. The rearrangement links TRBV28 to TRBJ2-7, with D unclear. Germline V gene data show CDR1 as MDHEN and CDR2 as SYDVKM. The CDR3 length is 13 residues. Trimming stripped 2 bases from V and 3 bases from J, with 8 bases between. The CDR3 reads CASSLGRNYEQYV. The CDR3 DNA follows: TGTGCCAGCAGTTTAGGGCGGAACTACGAGCAGTACGTC.

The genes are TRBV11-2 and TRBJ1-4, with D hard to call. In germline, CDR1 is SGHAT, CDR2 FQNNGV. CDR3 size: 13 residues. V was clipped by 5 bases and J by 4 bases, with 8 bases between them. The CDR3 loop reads CASSAMVNEKLFF. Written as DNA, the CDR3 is TGTGCCAGCAGCGCAATGGTTAATGAAAAACTGTTTTTT. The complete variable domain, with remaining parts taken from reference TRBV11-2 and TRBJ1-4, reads EAGVAQSPRYKIIEKRQSVAFWCNPISGHATLYWYQQILGQGPKLLIQFQNNGVVDDSQLPKDRFSAERLKGVDSTLKIQPAKLEDSAVYLCASSAMVNEKLFFGSGTQLSVL.

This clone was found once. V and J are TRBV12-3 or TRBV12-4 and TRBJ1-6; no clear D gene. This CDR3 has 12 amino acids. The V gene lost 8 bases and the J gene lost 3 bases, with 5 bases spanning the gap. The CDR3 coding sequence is TGTGCCAGCGGGGACTATAATTCACCCCTCCACTTT. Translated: CASGDYNSPLHF.

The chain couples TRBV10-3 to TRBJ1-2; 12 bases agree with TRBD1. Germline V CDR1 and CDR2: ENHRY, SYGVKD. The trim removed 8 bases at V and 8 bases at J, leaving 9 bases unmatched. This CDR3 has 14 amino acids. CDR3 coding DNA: TGTGCCATCGGAGGGGGACAGGGGGCAGGAGGCTACACCTTC. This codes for CAIGGGQGAGGYTF.

CDR3 in DNA: TGTGCCACCAGTGAACCGGGGAACCAGAATGAGCAGTTCTTC. Translating gives CATSEPGNQNEQFF. The rearrangement uses TRBV24-1 and TRBJ2-1, with TRBD2 as a possible D gene (5 bases). Germline-derived CDR1 and CDR2 are KGHDR and SFDVKD. V gave up 4 bases and J gave up 7 bases, with 13 bases separating them. The CDR3 runs to 14 residues.

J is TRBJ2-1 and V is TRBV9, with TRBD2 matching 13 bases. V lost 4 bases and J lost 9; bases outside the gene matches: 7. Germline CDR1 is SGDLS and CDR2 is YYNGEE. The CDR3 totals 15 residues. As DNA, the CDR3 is TGTGCCAGCAGCCCGGGACTAGCGGGAATGTTTGAGCAGTTCTTC. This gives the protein CASSPGLAGMFEQFF.